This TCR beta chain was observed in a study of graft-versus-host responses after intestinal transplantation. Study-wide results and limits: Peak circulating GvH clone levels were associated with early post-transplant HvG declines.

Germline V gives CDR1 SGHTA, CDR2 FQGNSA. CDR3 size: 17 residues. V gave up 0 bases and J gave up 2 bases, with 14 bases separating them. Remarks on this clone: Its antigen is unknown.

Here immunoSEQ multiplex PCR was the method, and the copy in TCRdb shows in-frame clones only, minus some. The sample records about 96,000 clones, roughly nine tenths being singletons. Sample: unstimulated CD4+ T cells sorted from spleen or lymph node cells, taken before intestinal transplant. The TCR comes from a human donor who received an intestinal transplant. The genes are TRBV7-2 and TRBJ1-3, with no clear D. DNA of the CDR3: TGTGCCAGCAGCTTAGCTTTCGAGGGAACTGCTGGAAACACCATATATTTT. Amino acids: CASSLAFEGTAGNTIYF.